This T cell receptor (beta chain) was captured in a study of technical replicates of blood from a few donors. Sequenced by immunoSEQ multiplex PCR; TCRdb stores in-frame clones only, minus some. This table has 70,000 or so clones, about 90% appearing once. From germline, CDR1 is SGHTA and CDR2 FQGTGA. The CDR3 runs to 16 residues. Trimming removed 6 bases from V and 1 base from J; junction bases left unmatched: 9. This receptor was obtained from a human donor in good health. This chain joins TRBV7-3 and TRBJ2-3; 8 nucleotides align to TRBD2. The sequenced sample consisted of T cells isolated from PBMCs. CDR3 loop: CASSPGLAGGTDTQYF. CDR3 coding DNA: TGTGCCAGCAGTCCCGGACTAGCCGGGGGCACAGATACGCAGTATTTT.